This is a list of T cell receptor beta chains from one sample in a study of T cell repertoires in cytomegalovirus infection. The antigens for these receptors are not known. One entry per CDR3 protein results from TCRdb running MiXCR on the reads. The repertoire holds hundreds of thousands of distinct CDR3 sequences, with 30% to 40% as singletons. The sequences come from cultured PBMCs, collected from culture after CMV antigen stimulation. These receptors were taken from a human donor in good health (CMV status not recorded). Some clones in this sample may be carry-over from other donors' samples. CDR3s include the opening cysteine and the closing phenylalanine or tryptophan. D genes are given only for firm matches. Some rows have no size entry. The others give once, few or many, or a class for an expanded clone.

cdr3_length	j_call	clone_size	d_call	v_call	cdr3_nt	cdr3_aa
12	TRBJ1-4	.	.	TRBV12-3/TRBV12-4	TGTGCCAGCACCCTTTCTGGTGAAAAACTGTTTTTT	CASTLSGEKLFF
14	TRBJ1-6	few	.	TRBV7-3	TGTGCCAGCAGCCCAGGGTTGAGTAATTCACCCCTCCACTTT	CASSPGLSNSPLHF
13	TRBJ2-7	.	.	TRBV3-1	TGTGCCAGCAGCCACCCCAGGGGTTACGAGCAGTACTTC	CASSHPRGYEQYF
12	TRBJ2-1	.	.	TRBV11-1	TGTGCCAGCAGCACCAGCGGTGATTGGCAGTTCTTC	CASSTSGDWQFF
13	TRBJ1-2	.	.	TRBV12-3/TRBV12-4	TGTGCCAGCAGTCCCGGGCCACCCCTCTGGAGGACCTTC	CASSPGPPLWRTF
17	TRBJ2-1	.	.	TRBV19	TGTGCCAGTAGTATCCTCTCAGGGGGGAGCTCCTACAATGAGCAGTTCTTC	CASSILSGGSSYNEQFF
13	TRBJ1-1	.	TRBD1	TRBV10-3	TGTGCCTCAGGGGGGGAAAGGGACACTGAAGCTTTCTTT	CASGGERDTEAFF
15	TRBJ1-4	many	.	TRBV7-2	TGTGCCAGCAGCTCCTATATAGCAACTAATGAAAAACTGTTTTTT	CASSSYIATNEKLFF
16	TRBJ2-1	.	TRBD2	TRBV4-2	TGTGCCAGCAGCCAAGGGGTAGCGGGTATTAACAATGAGCAGTTCTTC	CASSQGVAGINNEQFF
12	TRBJ1-1	.	TRBD1	TRBV29-1	TGCAGCTTAAGACAGGGGGTCACTGAAGCTTTCTTT	CSLRQGVTEAFF
14	TRBJ1-2	.	.	TRBV29-1	TGCAGCGTTCGGGGGGCTGTGGTCGGCTATGGCTACACCTTC	CSVRGAVVGYGYTF
13	TRBJ2-7	.	.	TRBV7-6	TGTGCCAGCAGCTTATCGACTGATTACGAGCAGTACTTC	CASSLSTDYEQYF
15	TRBJ2-1	.	TRBD2	TRBV11-3	TGTGCCAGCAGCTTATCACTAGCGGGTTTCAATGAGCAGTTCTTC	CASSLSLAGFNEQFF
16	TRBJ2-3	few	.	TRBV5-1	TGCGCCAGCAGCTTAGGAATACTAGGTAGCACAGATACGCAGTATTTT	CASSLGILGSTDTQYF
13	TRBJ2-4	.	.	TRBV7-9	TGTGCCAGCAGCTTAATCAGGGGGGACATTCAGTACTTC	CASSLIRGDIQYF
12	TRBJ2-7	.	TRBD2	TRBV7-9	TGTGCCTGTAGCGGGAGTTACGACGAGCAGTACTTC	CACSGSYDEQYF
14	TRBJ2-3	.	.	TRBV12-3/TRBV12-4	TGTGCCAGCAGGCCGGGACTCCCCCCCGATACGCAGTATTTT	CASRPGLPPDTQYF
15	TRBJ2-7	few	.	TRBV6-2/TRBV6-3	TGTGCCAGCAGTTTTATCCGGGACATCACCTACGAGCAGTACTTC	CASSFIRDITYEQYF
13	TRBJ1-1	.	TRBD1	TRBV6-2/TRBV6-3	TGTGCCAGCAGTTGGGACAGGGAACGTGAAGCTTTCTTT	CASSWDREREAFF
15	TRBJ2-2	few	TRBD2	TRBV6-2/TRBV6-3	TGTGCCAGCACGGGGACTAGCGGGATGGCCGGGGAGCTGTTTTTT	CASTGTSGMAGELFF
17	TRBJ1-5	many	TRBD1	TRBV12-3/TRBV12-4	TGTGCCAGCAGTAAAGGGGGGACAGGGGGGGCAGGTCAGCCCCAGCATTTT	CASSKGGTGGAGQPQHF
15	TRBJ2-3	.	TRBD1	TRBV12-3/TRBV12-4	TGTGCCAGCAGTTTAGAGGGACAGGGTACCTATACGCAGTATTTT	CASSLEGQGTYTQYF
17	TRBJ2-3	.	TRBD2	TRBV5-4	TGTGCCAGCAGCTTGGGACTAGCGGGAGGTGCCACAGATACGCAGTATTTT	CASSLGLAGGATDTQYF
15	TRBJ2-1	.	TRBD1	TRBV25-1	TGTGCCAGCAGAGTGGGACAGGGGAATTACAATGAGCAGTTCTTC	CASRVGQGNYNEQFF
15	TRBJ2-1	few	.	TRBV7-2	TGTGCCAGCAGCTCCGACTACAGCTCCTACAATGAGCAGTTCTTC	CASSSDYSSYNEQFF
14	TRBJ2-1	.	TRBD2	TRBV29-1	TGCAGCGTCGATACTAGCGGAAACGACGATGAGCAGTTCTTC	CSVDTSGNDDEQFF
14	TRBJ2-7	few	.	TRBV28	TGTGCCAGCAGTTCCCCGGTATACTCCTACGAGCAGTACTTC	CASSSPVYSYEQYF
17	TRBJ2-1	.	.	TRBV6-7	TGTGCCAGCAGTTACCCATGGGACCCGTTTTCCTACAATGAGCAGTTCTTC	CASSYPWDPFSYNEQFF
12	TRBJ2-5	few	.	TRBV4-1	TGCGCCAGCAGCCATGTTCTGGAGACCCAGTACTTC	CASSHVLETQYF
16	TRBJ1-1	.	.	TRBV5-1	TGCGCCAGCAGCTTGGGTTCCGCGAGACAGAACACTGAAGCTTTCTTT	CASSLGSARQNTEAFF
16	TRBJ1-4	.	.	TRBV4-1	TGCGCCAGCAGCCAAGAATCCAGTCCCCTTAATGAAAAACTGTTTTTT	CASSQESSPLNEKLFF
14	TRBJ1-1	.	.	TRBV6-6	TGTGCCAGCAGTTACTCTTCCGGGGAGACTGAAGCTTTCTTT	CASSYSSGETEAFF
15	TRBJ2-2	many	TRBD2	TRBV7-2	TGTGCCAGCAGCTTAGTAGCGGGACACACCGGGGAGCTGTTTTTT	CASSLVAGHTGELFF
15	TRBJ2-7	few	TRBD2	TRBV10-3	TGTGCCATCAGTGACGGCGGGAGGTATGACAACGAGCAGTACTTC	CAISDGGRYDNEQYF
11	TRBJ2-1	.	.	TRBV30	TGTGCCTGCCGATGGGGAAATGAGCAGTTCTTC	CACRWGNEQFF
16	TRBJ1-5	few	TRBD1	TRBV19	TGTGCCAGTAGTCCCCGGGACAGGGGGGAGAATCAGCCCCAGCATTTT	CASSPRDRGENQPQHF
15	TRBJ1-1	.	.	TRBV5-6	TGTGCCAGCAGCTTGTCTTTCAGGGGAGGCACTGAAGCTTTCTTT	CASSLSFRGGTEAFF
13	TRBJ1-2	few	TRBD1	TRBV7-2	TGTGCCAGCAGAGGGGGCTCTAACTATGGCTACACCTTC	CASRGGSNYGYTF
13	TRBJ2-3	many	TRBD1	TRBV29-1	TGCAGCGTTGCCCTTTTACCGGGACAGGTCGCGTATTTT	CSVALLPGQVAYF
11	TRBJ1-1	.	TRBD1	TRBV28	TGTGCCAGCAGTTCCCGGGACAGGTCTTTCTTT	CASSSRDRSFF
14	TRBJ2-1	.	.	TRBV6-2/TRBV6-3	TGTGCCAGCAACCTTAGCGGCCCTTACAATGAGCAGTTCTTC	CASNLSGPYNEQFF
17	TRBJ2-4	many	.	TRBV7-8	TGTGCCAGCAGCTTAGGGAGACAGTTACTAGCCAAAAACATTCAGTACTTC	CASSLGRQLLAKNIQYF